This T cell receptor (beta chain) was found in a study of blood T cell repertoires in COVID-19. About the study: Acute and convalescent COVID-19 specimens originated in the United States, Italy and Spain. In each case, the material was cDNA or gDNA derived from T cells, B-cell-depleted T cells, or PBMCs.

Produced via immunoSEQ multiplex PCR; TCRdb's table is partial and in-frame only. Altogether a few hundred thousand clones are present, more than 85% being singletons, with the ten largest covering almost 3%. Individuals drawn from 24 US areas were roughly 18 to 95 years old. CDR3 size: 15 residues. V lost 6 bases, J lost 3 bases, and 11 bases stayed unmatched. Germline V lookup: CDR1 SNHLY, CDR2 FYNNEI. Sequenced sample: PBMCs or T cells enriched from blood (not recorded which). The sequence came from a woman in her 30s who had recovered from COVID-19. The chain has TRBV2 and TRBJ2-7; 7 bases fit TRBD2. CDR3: CASRLMGGRYYEQYF. CDR3 nucleotides: TGTGCCAGCAGGTTAATGGGGGGGAGATACTACGAGCAGTACTTC.